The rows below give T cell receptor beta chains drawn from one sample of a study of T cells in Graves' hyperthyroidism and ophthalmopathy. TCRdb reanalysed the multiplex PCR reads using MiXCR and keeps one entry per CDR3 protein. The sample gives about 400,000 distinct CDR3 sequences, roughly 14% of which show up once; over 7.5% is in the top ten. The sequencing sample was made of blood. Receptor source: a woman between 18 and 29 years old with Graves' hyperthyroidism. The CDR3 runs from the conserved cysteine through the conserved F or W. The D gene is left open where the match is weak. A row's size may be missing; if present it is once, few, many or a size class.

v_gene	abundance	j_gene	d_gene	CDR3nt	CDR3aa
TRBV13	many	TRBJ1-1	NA	TGTGCCAGCACCTGGGGAGGGAACACTGAAGCTTTCTTT	CASTWGGNTEAFF
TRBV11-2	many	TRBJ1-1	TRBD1	TGTGCCAGCAGCTTAGCGACAGGGCACACTGAAGCTTTCTTT	CASSLATGHTEAFF
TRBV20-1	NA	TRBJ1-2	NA	TGCAGTGCTAGAGAGGGGGGCAAGGACTATGGCTACACCTTC	CSAREGGKDYGYTF
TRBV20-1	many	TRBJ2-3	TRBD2	TGCAGTGCTACGGGAGGGGCGCAGGATACGCAGTATTTT	CSATGGAQDTQYF
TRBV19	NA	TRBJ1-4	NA	TGTGCCAGTAGTATCTCCGGGACCCTTAATGAAAAACTGTTTTTT	CASSISGTLNEKLFF
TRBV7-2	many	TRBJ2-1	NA	TGTGCCAGCAGCCATGACAGAGGGGTGTACAATGAGCAGTTCTTC	CASSHDRGVYNEQFF
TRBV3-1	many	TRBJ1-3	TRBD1	TGTGCCAGCAGCCCTAGGGACAGCGGAAACACCATATATTTT	CASSPRDSGNTIYF
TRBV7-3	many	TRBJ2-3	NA	TGTGCCAGCAGCCCGGCCCCGAACACAGATACGCAGTATTTT	CASSPAPNTDTQYF
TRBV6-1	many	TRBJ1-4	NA	TGTGCCAGCAGTGAAGCGGTCGGAGGCCCTAACGAAAAACTGTTTTTT	CASSEAVGGPNEKLFF
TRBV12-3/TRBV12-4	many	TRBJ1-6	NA	TGTGCCAGCAGTTTACCTCCCGGCGATTCACCCCTCCACTTT	CASSLPPGDSPLHF
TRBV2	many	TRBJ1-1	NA	TGTGCCAGCACAGACAGGCGGAACACTGAAGCTTTCTTT	CASTDRRNTEAFF
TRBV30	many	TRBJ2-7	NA	TGTGCCTGGAGTTCCCGATTACGCGAGCAGTACTTC	CAWSSRLREQYF
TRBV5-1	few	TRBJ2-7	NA	TGCGCCAGCAGCTTGGGTAGCTACTCCTACGAGCAGTACTTC	CASSLGSYSYEQYF
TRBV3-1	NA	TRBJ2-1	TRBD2	TGTGCCAGCAGTGAAGGCACTAGCGGGAGGAATGAGCAGTTCTTC	CASSEGTSGRNEQFF
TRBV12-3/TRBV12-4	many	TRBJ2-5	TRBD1	TGTGCCAGCAGTCCAACCGCCGGGGGGACAGGGAGTATCCAAGAGACCCAGTACTTC	CASSPTAGGTGSIQETQYF
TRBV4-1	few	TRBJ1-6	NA	TGCGCCAGCAGCCAAGGGGAGGGGGTCCCCTCGAATTCACCCCTCCACTTT	CASSQGEGVPSNSPLHF